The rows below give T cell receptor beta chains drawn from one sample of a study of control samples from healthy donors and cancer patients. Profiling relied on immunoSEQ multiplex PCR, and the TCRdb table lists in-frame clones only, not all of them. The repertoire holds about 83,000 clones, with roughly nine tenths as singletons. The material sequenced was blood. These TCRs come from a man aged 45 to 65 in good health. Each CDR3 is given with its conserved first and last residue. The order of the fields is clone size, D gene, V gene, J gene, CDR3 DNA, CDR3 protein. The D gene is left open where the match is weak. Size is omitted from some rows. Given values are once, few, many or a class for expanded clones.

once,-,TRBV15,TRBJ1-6,TGTGCCACCAGCCGAGGGGGGGGTATCTATAATTCACCCCTCCACTTT,CATSRGGGIYNSPLHF
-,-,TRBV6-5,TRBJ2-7,TGTGCCAGCAGTTCTAGGTCACAGGGTACGTACGAGCAGTACTTC,CASSSRSQGTYEQYF
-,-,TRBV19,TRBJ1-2,TGTGCCAGTAGTCGAGACAGCACTAACTATGGCTACACCTTC,CASSRDSTNYGYTF
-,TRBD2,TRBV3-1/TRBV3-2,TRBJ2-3,TGTGCCAGCAGCCACTTCTCCAACGGACTAGCGGGGGGGCCGACCACAGATACGCAGTATTTT,CASSHFSNGLAGGPTTDTQYF
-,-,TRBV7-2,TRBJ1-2,TGTGCCAGCAGCTTAGGAAGTGGAGGGGCCGGTCGTAATGGCTACACCTTC,CASSLGSGGAGRNGYTF
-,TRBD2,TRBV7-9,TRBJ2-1,TGTGCCAGCAGCCCAGCGGGGGGGCGGTACAATGAGCAGTTCTTC,CASSPAGGRYNEQFF
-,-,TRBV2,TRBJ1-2,TGTGCCAGCAATGACAGAGACTGGGGCTACACCTTC,CASNDRDWGYTF
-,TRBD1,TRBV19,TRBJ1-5,TGTGCCAGTAGTGTCGGACAGGGGAAGGGGAATAATCAGCCCCAGCATTTT,CASSVGQGKGNNQPQHF
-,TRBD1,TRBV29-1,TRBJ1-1,TGCAGCGTTGAGGGACAGGCTAACACTGAAGCTTTCTTT,CSVEGQANTEAFF
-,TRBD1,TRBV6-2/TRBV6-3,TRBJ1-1,TGTGCCAGCAGTCACCCGTTAGACAGGGGGCAGACTGAAGCTTTCTTT,CASSHPLDRGQTEAFF
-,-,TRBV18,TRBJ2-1,TGTGCCAGCTCACACGAGGGAGTTAGAGGTCATGAGCAGTTCTTC,CASSHEGVRGHEQFF
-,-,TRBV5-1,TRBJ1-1,TGCGCCAGCAACTCCTGGGGGGCGAACACTGAAGCTTTCTTT,CASNSWGANTEAFF
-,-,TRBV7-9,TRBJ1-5,TGTGCCAGCAGCTTAGCGGTGTCATCGGAGCCCCAGCATTTT,CASSLAVSSEPQHF
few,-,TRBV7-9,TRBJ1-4,TGTGCCAGCAGCTTAGACGAAGGAAAACTGTTTTTT,CASSLDEGKLFF
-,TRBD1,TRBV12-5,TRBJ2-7,TGTGCTACCCGCCGGGACAGTTCCTACGAGCAGTACTTC,CATRRDSSYEQYF
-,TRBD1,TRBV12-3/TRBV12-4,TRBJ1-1,TGTGCCAGCAGCCGGACAGGGGGCGAAGCTTTCTTT,CASSRTGGEAFF
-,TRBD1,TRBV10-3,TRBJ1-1,TGTGCCATCAGTGAGTCAGGGGGACAGTTGAACACTGAAGCTTTCTTT,CAISESGGQLNTEAFF
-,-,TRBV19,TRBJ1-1,TGTGCCAGTGGGGGGCAGATGAACACTGAAGCTTTCTTT,CASGGQMNTEAFF
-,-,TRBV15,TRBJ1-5,TGTGCCACCAGCAGCACTCTTGATCAGCCCCAGCATTTT,CATSSTLDQPQHF
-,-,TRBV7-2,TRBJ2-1,TGTGCCAGCAGCCCACGAAGCGGGCAGGCCAATGAGCAGTTCTTC,CASSPRSGQANEQFF
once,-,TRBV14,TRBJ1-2,TGTGCCAGCTCCGGCGGGGCGAACTATGGCTACACCTTC,CASSGGANYGYTF
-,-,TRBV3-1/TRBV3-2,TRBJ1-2,TGTGCCAGCAGCCATCCCGCAGGGGCAGGTGTCTACACCTTC,CASSHPAGAGVYTF
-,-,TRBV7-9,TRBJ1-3,TGTGCCAGCAGCTCCTTAACTGGAAACACCATATATTTT,CASSSLTGNTIYF
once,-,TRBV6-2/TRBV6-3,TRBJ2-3,TGTGCCAGCAGTCCAGCGGGCCTAGCCCAAGCCGGTACGCAGTATTTT,CASSPAGLAQAGTQYF
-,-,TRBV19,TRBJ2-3,TGTGCCAGTAGCTACATGGACACAGATACGCAGTATTTT,CASSYMDTDTQYF
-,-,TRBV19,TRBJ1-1,TGTGCCAGTAGGGGGTCGGGTACTGAAGCTTTCTTT,CASRGSGTEAFF
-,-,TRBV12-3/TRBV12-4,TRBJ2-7,TGTGCCAGCAGTTTTTGGGCGTTCGACGAGCAGTACTTC,CASSFWAFDEQYF
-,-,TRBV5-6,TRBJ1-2,TGTGCCAGCAGCTTGGGGACGTCTAACTATGGCTACACCTTC,CASSLGTSNYGYTF
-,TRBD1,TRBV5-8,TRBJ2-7,TGTGCCAGCAGCTGGACAGGGGACCACGAGCAGTACTTC,CASSWTGDHEQYF
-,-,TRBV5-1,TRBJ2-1,TGCGCCAGCAGCGCCTCGAAAGGGGGGCGGGAGCAGTTCTTC,CASSASKGGREQFF
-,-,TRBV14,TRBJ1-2,TGTGCCAGCAGCCAAGTGACTGCTAACTATGGCTACACCTTC,CASSQVTANYGYTF
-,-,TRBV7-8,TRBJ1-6,TGTGCCAGCAGCCTACGACAGCAGCTAACTTCACCCCTCCACTTT,CASSLRQQLTSPLHF
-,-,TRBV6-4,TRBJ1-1,TGTGCCAGCAGCCGCAGGTTGAACACTGAAGCTTTCTTT,CASSRRLNTEAFF
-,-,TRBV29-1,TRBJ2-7,TGCAGCGGGAGTTTTGGGTCCAACTACGAGCAGTACTTC,CSGSFGSNYEQYF
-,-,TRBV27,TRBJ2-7,TGTGCCAGCAGTTTCCGGCAGGGTTTCCACGAGCAGTACTTC,CASSFRQGFHEQYF
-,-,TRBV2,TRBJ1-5,TGTGCCAGCAGTACCCAGGGAAATAATCAGCCCCAGCATTTT,CASSTQGNNQPQHF
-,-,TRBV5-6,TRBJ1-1,TGTGCCAGCAGCTTGCCCCGTAGGACTGAAGCTTTCTTT,CASSLPRRTEAFF
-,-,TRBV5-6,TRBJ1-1,TGTGCCAGCAGCTTGGTGCGGGCAGAAGCTTTCTTT,CASSLVRAEAFF
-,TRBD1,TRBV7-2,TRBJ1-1,TGTGCCAGCAGCTTGGGACAGACCAACACTGAAGCTTTCTTT,CASSLGQTNTEAFF
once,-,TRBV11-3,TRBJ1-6,TGTGCCAGCAGCTTCCCCCTAAGAAGGTCACCCCTCCACTTT,CASSFPLRRSPLHF
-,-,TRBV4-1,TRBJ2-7,TGCGCCAGCAGCCAGCCAACCGGGGGCGAGCAGTACTTC,CASSQPTGGEQYF
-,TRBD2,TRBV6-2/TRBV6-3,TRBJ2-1,TGTGCCAGCAGTTACGGTAGCGGGGGGTTCTTC,CASSYGSGGFF
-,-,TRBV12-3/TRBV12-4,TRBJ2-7,TGTGCCAGCAGTTTAGGGGGGGTGGAGGAGCAGTACTTC,CASSLGGVEEQYF
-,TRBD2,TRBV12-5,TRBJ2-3,TGTGCTAGTGGTTTGGGTCTAAGCGGGGTCACAGATACGCAGTATTTT,CASGLGLSGVTDTQYF
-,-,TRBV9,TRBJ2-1,TGTGCCAGCAGCGTTGACAGGAGTGGTGGGGATGAGCAGTTCTTC,CASSVDRSGGDEQFF
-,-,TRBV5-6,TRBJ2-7,TGTGCCAGCAGCGATAAACCCGGCCAACCGGCACGCTACGAGCAGTACTTC,CASSDKPGQPARYEQYF
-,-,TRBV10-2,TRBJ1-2,TGCGCCAGCAGTGAGAAGGGGAACCCCCGTTTATACTATGGCTACACCTTC,CASSEKGNPRLYYGYTF
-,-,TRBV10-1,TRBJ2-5,TGCGCCAGCAAGCGTCAGCCCCAAGAGACCCAGTACTTC,CASKRQPQETQYF
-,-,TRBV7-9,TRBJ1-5,TGTGCCAGCAGCTTCGACAGTAGCAATCAGCCCCAGCATTTT,CASSFDSSNQPQHF
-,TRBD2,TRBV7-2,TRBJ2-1,TGTGCCAGCAGCTTCCGTCGTCTAGCGGGGGTAAACAATGAGCAGTTCTTC,CASSFRRLAGVNNEQFF
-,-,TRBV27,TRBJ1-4,TGTGCCAGCAGTTTATTTCGACAGGTCGCGGGCTCTAATGAAAAACTGTTTTTT,CASSLFRQVAGSNEKLFF
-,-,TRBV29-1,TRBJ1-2,TGCAGCGTTGTTGGGACTTATGGCTACACCTTC,CSVVGTYGYTF
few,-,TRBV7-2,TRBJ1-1,TGTGCCAGCTCCCCCCCCGCTACTGAAGCTTTCTTT,CASSPPATEAFF
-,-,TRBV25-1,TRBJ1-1,TGTGCCAGCAGCTGGAAGGTGAACACTGAAGCTTTCTTT,CASSWKVNTEAFF
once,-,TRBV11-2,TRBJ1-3,TGTGCCAGCAGCTTAGACAGTCTCTCTGGAAACACCATATATTTT,CASSLDSLSGNTIYF
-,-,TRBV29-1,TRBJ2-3,TGCAGCGTTGAGGGTCAATGGGGAGATACGCAGTATTTT,CSVEGQWGDTQYF
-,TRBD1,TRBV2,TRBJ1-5,TGTGCCAGCAGTGCGACAGGGGGTAGCAATCAGCCCCAGCATTTT,CASSATGGSNQPQHF
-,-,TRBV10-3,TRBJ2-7,TGTGCCATCAGTGCTAACGACAGGACCTACGAGCAGTACTTC,CAISANDRTYEQYF
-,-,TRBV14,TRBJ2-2,TGTGCCAGCAGTCCCCGGGTAACCGGGGAGCTGTTTTTT,CASSPRVTGELFF